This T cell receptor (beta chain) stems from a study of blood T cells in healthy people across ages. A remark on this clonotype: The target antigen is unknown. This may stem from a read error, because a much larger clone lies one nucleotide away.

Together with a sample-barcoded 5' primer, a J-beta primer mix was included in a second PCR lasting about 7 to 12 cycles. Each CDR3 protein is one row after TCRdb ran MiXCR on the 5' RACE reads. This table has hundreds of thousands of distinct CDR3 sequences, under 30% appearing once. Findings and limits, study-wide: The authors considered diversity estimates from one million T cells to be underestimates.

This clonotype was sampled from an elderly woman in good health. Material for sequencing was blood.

As DNA, the CDR3 is TGTGCCAGCAGTAACCTATCTGGCTACACCTTC. This sequence encodes CASSNLSGYTF. The chain carries TRBV2 and TRBJ1-2, with D unclear. In germline, CDR1 is SNHLY, CDR2 FYNNEI. Deletions cut 5 bases from V and 7 bases from J, with 8 bases between. The CDR3 spans 11 residues.